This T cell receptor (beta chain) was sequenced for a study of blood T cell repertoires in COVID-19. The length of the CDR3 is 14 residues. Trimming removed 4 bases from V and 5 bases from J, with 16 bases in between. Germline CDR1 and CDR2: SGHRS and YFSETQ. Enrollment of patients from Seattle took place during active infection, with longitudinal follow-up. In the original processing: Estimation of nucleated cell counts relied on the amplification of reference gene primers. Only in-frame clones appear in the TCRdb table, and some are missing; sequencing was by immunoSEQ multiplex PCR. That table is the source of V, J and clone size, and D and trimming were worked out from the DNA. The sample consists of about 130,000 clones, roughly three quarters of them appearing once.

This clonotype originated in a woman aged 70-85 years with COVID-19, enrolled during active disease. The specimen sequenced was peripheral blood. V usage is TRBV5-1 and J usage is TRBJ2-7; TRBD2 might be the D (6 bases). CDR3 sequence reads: CASSPTRGRHEQYF. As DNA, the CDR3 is TGCGCCAGCAGCCCAACGAGAGGGAGGCACGAGCAGTACTTC. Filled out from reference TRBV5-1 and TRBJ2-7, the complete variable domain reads KAGVTQTPRYLIKTRGQQVTLSCSPISGHRSVSWYQQTPGQGLQFLFEYFSETQRNKGNFPGRFSGRQFSNSRSEMNVSTLELGDSALYLCASSPTRGRHEQYFGPGTRLTVT.